The rows below give T cell receptor beta chains drawn from one sample of a study of Ad26.COV2.S vaccination and SARS-CoV-2 variants. Only in-frame clones appear in the TCRdb table, and some are missing; sequencing was by immunoSEQ multiplex PCR. Found here are over 350,000 clones, more than 85% of them singletons; the top ten hold 3.5%. The sample here was peripheral blood, taken in a trial of Ad26.COV2.S vaccine versus placebo. These TCRs come from a person aged 18-65 years who received the Ad26.COV2.S COVID-19 vaccine or a placebo. The CDR3 runs from the conserved cysteine through the conserved F or W. A D gene is named only where the DNA matches it firmly. Clone size appears in some rows only: once, few, many, or a class for an expanded clone.

J	size	D	V	CDR3	DNA
TRBJ1-2	.	.	TRBV3-1/TRBV3-2	CASSPPSLANYGYTF	TGTGCCAGCAGCCCCCCTTCCTTAGCTAACTATGGCTACACCTTC
TRBJ2-7	.	.	TRBV2	CASRVYEQYF	TGTGCCAGCAGGGTGTACGAGCAGTACTTC
TRBJ1-5	.	.	TRBV6-6	CASSYSQGPSNQPQHF	TGTGCCAGCAGTTACTCACAGGGACCTAGCAATCAGCCCCAGCATTTT
TRBJ2-2	.	TRBD2	TRBV7-9	CASSSGLASIGELFF	TGTGCCAGCAGCTCCGGACTAGCGAGCATCGGGGAGCTGTTTTTT
TRBJ1-1	.	.	TRBV5-1	CASSYLTGRNTEAFF	TGCGCCAGCAGCTACCTGACAGGTCGAAACACTGAAGCTTTCTTT
TRBJ1-1	.	.	TRBV10-2	CASSAHRDTSVDTEAFF	TGCGCCAGCAGTGCACACCGGGACACTTCCGTGGACACTGAAGCTTTCTTT
TRBJ1-3	once	.	TRBV5-1	CASSPRGDSGNTIYF	TGCGCCAGCAGCCCCAGGGGAGACTCTGGAAACACCATATATTTT
TRBJ2-7	.	TRBD1	TRBV19	CASRRTGSYEQYF	TGTGCCAGTAGAAGGACAGGCTCCTACGAGCAGTACTTC
TRBJ1-2	few	.	TRBV4-1	CASSPGPGRSFNYGYTF	TGCGCCAGCAGCCCAGGCCCGGGACGGAGTTTTAACTATGGCTACACCTTC
TRBJ1-1	.	.	TRBV18	CASSPWTENTEAFF	TGTGCCAGCTCACCATGGACGGAGAACACTGAAGCTTTCTTT
TRBJ1-3	once	.	TRBV2	CASSQSGNTIYF	TGTGCCAGCAGTCAATCTGGAAACACCATATATTTT
TRBJ2-5	.	TRBD2	TRBV27	CASRKAGGPWETQYF	TGTGCCAGCAGAAAAGCGGGGGGGCCTTGGGAGACCCAGTACTTC
TRBJ1-1	.	.	TRBV5-1	CASSLGRGTEAFF	TGCGCCAGCAGCTTGGGTAGGGGCACTGAAGCTTTCTTT
TRBJ1-6	.	.	TRBV11-2	CASSLAGRGNSPLHF	TGTGCCAGCAGCTTAGCCGGCAGGGGCAATTCACCCCTCCACTTT
TRBJ1-1	.	.	TRBV5-1	CASSLERGTEAFF	TGCGCCAGCAGCTTGGAAAGGGGCACTGAAGCTTTCTTT
TRBJ1-2	.	TRBD1	TRBV10-1	CARLTGTGYGYTF	TGCGCCAGACTGACCGGGACAGGGTATGGCTACACCTTC
TRBJ2-5	.	TRBD1	TRBV29-1	CSVETGEETQYF	TGCAGCGTTGAGACAGGGGAAGAGACCCAGTACTTC
TRBJ2-7	.	.	TRBV3-1/TRBV3-2	CASSQEGANEQYF	TGTGCCAGCAGCCAAGAGGGGGCTAACGAGCAGTACTTC
TRBJ2-1	.	.	TRBV5-6	CASRFRGFNNEQFF	TGTGCCAGCAGGTTCAGGGGATTCAACAATGAGCAGTTCTTC
TRBJ1-6	.	.	TRBV12-5	CASGSAAGSPLHF	TGTGCTAGTGGTTCGGCGGCCGGGTCACCCCTCCACTTT
TRBJ2-7	.	.	TRBV7-2	CASSLESDTYEQYF	TGTGCCAGCAGCTTAGAGAGTGACACATACGAGCAGTACTTC
TRBJ1-2	.	.	TRBV19	CASSNGDGYTF	TGTGCCAGTAGTAACGGGGACGGCTACACCTTC
TRBJ2-7	.	.	TRBV27	CASSSTFSYEQYF	TGTGCCAGCAGCTCGACGTTCTCCTACGAGCAGTACTTC